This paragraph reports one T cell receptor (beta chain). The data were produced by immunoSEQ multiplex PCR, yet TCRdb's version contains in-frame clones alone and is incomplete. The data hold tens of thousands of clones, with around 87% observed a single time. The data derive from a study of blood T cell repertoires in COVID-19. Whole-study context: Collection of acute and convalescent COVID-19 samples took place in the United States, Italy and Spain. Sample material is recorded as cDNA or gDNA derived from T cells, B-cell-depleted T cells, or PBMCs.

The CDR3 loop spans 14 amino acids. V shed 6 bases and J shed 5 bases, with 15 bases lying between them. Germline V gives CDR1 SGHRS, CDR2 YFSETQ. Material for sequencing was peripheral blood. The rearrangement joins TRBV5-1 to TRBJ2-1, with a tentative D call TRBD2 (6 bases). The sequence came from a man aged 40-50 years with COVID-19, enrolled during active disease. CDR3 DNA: TGCGCCAGCAAAGGCGGGAAGGGAAACAATGAGCAGTTCTTC. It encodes CASKGGKGNNEQFF.